A single sample is the source of the 15 T cell receptor beta chains below, sequenced in a study of shared clonotypes between healthy human individuals (dated by TCRdb to about 2020). The method behind the library was the immunoSEQ multiplex PCR assay. TCRdb obtained this table from immuneACCESS and retained in-frame rearrangements with V and J assigned. These tables miss some clones; where compared with another copy, unresolved V genes account for less than half of the shortfall, and the remainder is unexplained. Counted in this sample were millions of clones; approximately 95% of them appeared once. About 1.1% of the sample is taken by the ten largest. CD8 naive samples were obtained by positive selection for CCR7 among CD45RO-negative cells, yielding a CD45RA+CCR7+ population from which TemRA cells were excluded. The specimen was naive CD8+ T cells sorted from blood. The intended sense of this specimen's cell subset or site label: CD45RA+CCR7+. Receptor source: a man between 18 and 29 years old in good health.

This clone was found once. In the same sample, other DNA sequences code for this CDR3. This chain uses TRBV4-1 with TRBJ2-7; D unclear. Germline V gene sequence: CDR1 MGHRA, CDR2 YSYEKL. This CDR3 has 13 residues. Trimming took off 1 base at V and 1 base at J, with 5 bases between the two ends. The CDR3 reads CASSQAGSYEQYF. Here the CDR3 DNA reads TGCGCCAGCAGCCAAGCAGGATCCTACGAGCAGTACTTC.

This sequence joins TRBV9 and TRBJ2-3; no firm D call. V lost 3 bases to trimming and J lost 6 bases, with 8 bases between them. The germline V gene encodes CDR1 SGDLS and CDR2 YYNGEE. The CDR3 is 12 amino acids. As DNA, the CDR3 is TGTGCCAGCAGCGGCTACCGGGATACGCAGTATTTT. Encoded protein: CASSGYRDTQYF.

This chain links TRBV7-2 with TRBJ2-7, with a tentative D call TRBD1 (6 bases). Germline V CDR1 and CDR2: SGHTA, FQGNSA. The CDR3 is 15 residues long. V lost 6 bases and J 2 bases, leaving 17 bases between the germline ends. This CDR3 reads CASRYRDLQPYEQYF. Written as DNA, the CDR3 is TGTGCCAGCAGATACAGGGACCTCCAGCCCTACGAGCAGTACTTC.

CDR3 nucleotides: TGTGCCAGCAGCTTAGCCTCCAGCGGGGGCCTCCACAATGAGCAGTTCTTC. Protein: CASSLASSGGLHNEQFF. This rearrangement joins TRBV13 to TRBJ2-1, with TRBD2 matching over 8 bases. This CDR3 has 17 amino acids. The ends lost 1 base at V and 5 bases at J; junction bases unmatched: 10. Germline V CDR1 and CDR2: PRHDT, FYEKMQ (reference sequence).

The chain joins TRBV5-1 to TRBJ1-1; no definite D call. CDR1 and CDR2 from the germline V gene are SGHRS and YFSETQ. This CDR3 spans 14 amino acids. Trimming shortened V by 0 bases and J by 6 bases, and 12 bases separated the two germline ends. The CDR3: CASSLGSGGSEAFF. CDR3 coding DNA: TGCGCCAGCAGCTTGGGGTCAGGAGGGTCTGAAGCTTTCTTT.

V usage is TRBV15 and J usage is TRBJ2-7, with 8 bases fitting TRBD1. CDR1 LNHNV and CDR2 YYDKDF come from the germline V gene (reference sequence). The length of the CDR3 is 16 residues. The V and J ends lost 0 bases and 9 bases, in that order; junction bases with no gene match: 13. The CDR3: CATSRDQGGQGKGQYF. The CDR3 DNA follows: TGTGCCACCAGCAGAGATCAGGGAGGACAGGGAAAGGGGCAGTACTTC.

The chain combines TRBV2 with TRBJ2-3, with TRBD2 identical over 8 bases. J gave up 3 bases and V 6 bases, and 14 bases lay outside the gene matches. The CDR3 consists of 17 residues. Germline V CDR1 and CDR2: SNHLY, FYNNEI. The DNA of the CDR3 is TGTGCCAGCAGAACGGGAGGGCCGCTCTGGGGTACAGATACGCAGTATTTT. Its translation: CASRTGGPLWGTDTQYF.

The chain couples TRBV13 to TRBJ2-2; D ambiguous. The germline V gene has CDR1 PRHDT and CDR2 FYEKMQ (reference sequence). V lost 8 bases and J 5 bases, leaving 9 bases between the germline ends. The CDR3 consists of 12 residues. The CDR3 is CASGKRTGELFF. The CDR3 DNA follows: TGTGCCAGCGGCAAACGTACCGGGGAGCTGTTTTTT.

This clone has just a few counts. The sample carries other DNA sequences with the same CDR3. The J gene is TRBJ2-5, the V gene TRBV7-9, with D hard to call. Germline V CDR1 and CDR2: SEHNR, FQNEAQ (reference sequence). Trimming cost V 3 bases and J 2 bases, with 4 bases left between them. The CDR3 is 12 amino acids. DNA for the CDR3: TGTGCCAGCAGCTTGGGGCAAGAGACCCAGTACTTC. Residues: CASSLGQETQYF.

CDR3: CASSVTGGLNEQFF. In DNA form, the CDR3 reads TGTGCCAGCAGCGTAACGGGGGGGCTAAATGAGCAGTTCTTC. The genes are TRBV9 and TRBJ2-1; 8 bases agree with TRBD2. The germline V gene encodes CDR1 SGDLS and CDR2 YYNGEE. The ends lost 1 base at V and 7 bases at J; junction bases unmatched: 4. The CDR3 spans 14 residues.

The chain joins TRBV11-2 to TRBJ2-7; a weak D match, TRBD2 (6 bases). The CDR3 has 15 amino acids. V dropped 0 bases and J dropped 2 bases, with 11 bases sitting between them. The germline V gene has CDR1 SGHAT and CDR2 FQNNGV. CDR3 in amino acids: CASSLDFSGTYEQYF. CDR3 DNA: TGTGCCAGCAGCTTAGATTTTAGCGGAACCTACGAGCAGTACTTC.

The rearrangement joins TRBV9 to TRBJ2-7, with D possibly matching TRBD2 (6 bases). Trimming left V 1 base short and J 6 bases short, with 17 bases between. Germline CDR1 reads SGDLS; CDR2 reads YYNGEE. CDR3 length: 15 amino acids. The CDR3 loop reads CASSVTEGRDIEQYF. CDR3 nucleotide sequence: TGTGCCAGCAGCGTAACGGAGGGGCGGGATATCGAGCAGTACTTC. The full variable domain, its missing parts supplied by reference TRBV9 and TRBJ2-7, is DSGVTQTPKHLITATGQRVTLRCSPRSGDLSVYWYQQSLDQGLQFLIQYYNGEERAKGNILERFSAQQFPDLHSELNLSSLELGDSALYFCASSVTEGRDIEQYFGPGTRLTVT.

This clone was seen once. This specimen includes other DNA sequences encoding the same CDR3. J is TRBJ2-7 and V is TRBV29-1; maybe TRBD2 (5 bases). The CDR3 is 12 residues long. Between the trimmed V and J ends, which lost 6 bases and 3 bases, there was a span of 12 bases. Looked up from germline, CDR1 is SQVTM and CDR2 is ANQGSEA. CDR3: CSVEGEGYEQYF. The CDR3 DNA follows: TGCAGCGTCGAGGGAGAGGGCTACGAGCAGTACTTC.

V is TRBV2 and J is TRBJ1-2; 11 bases are a match to TRBD1. Losses at the gene ends were 1 base for V and 3 bases for J; bases not matched to a gene: 4. Germline CDR1 SNHLY, CDR2 FYNNEI. The CDR3 extends over 16 amino acids. In nucleotides, the CDR3 is TGTGCCAGCAGTGAAGGGCCGGGACAGGGGGACTATGGCTACACCTTC. This encodes CASSEGPGQGDYGYTF.

The gene calls are TRBV7-2 and TRBJ1-3; D might be TRBD1 (5 bases). Germline loops: CDR1 SGHTA, CDR2 FQGNSA. CDR3 length: 15 residues. Trimming pared 6 bases from V and 0 bases from J, leaving 12 bases between. CDR3 loop: CASSSDSVSGNTIYF. The CDR3, as DNA: TGTGCCAGCAGTTCCGACAGCGTCTCTGGAAACACCATATATTTT.